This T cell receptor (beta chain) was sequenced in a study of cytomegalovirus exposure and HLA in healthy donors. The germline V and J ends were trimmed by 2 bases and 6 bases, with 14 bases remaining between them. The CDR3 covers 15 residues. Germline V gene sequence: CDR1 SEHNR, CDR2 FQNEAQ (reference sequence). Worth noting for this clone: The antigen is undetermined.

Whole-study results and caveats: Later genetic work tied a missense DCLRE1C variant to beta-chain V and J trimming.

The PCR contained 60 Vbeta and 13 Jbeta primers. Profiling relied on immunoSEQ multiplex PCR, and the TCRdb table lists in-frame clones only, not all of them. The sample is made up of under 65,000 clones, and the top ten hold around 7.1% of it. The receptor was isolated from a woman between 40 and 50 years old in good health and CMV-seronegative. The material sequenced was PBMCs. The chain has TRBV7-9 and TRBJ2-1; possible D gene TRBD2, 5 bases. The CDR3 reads CASSLPDTRRNEQFF. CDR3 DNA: TGTGCCAGCAGCTTACCGGATACTAGACGCAATGAGCAGTTCTTC.